The T cell receptor beta chain described here comes from a study of shared clonotypes between healthy human individuals. Study-wide context: Three plates each covered CD4 naive and memory; CD8 naive two, CD8 memory one. Findings and caveats of the study: The authors sampled blood alone, and tissue repertoires likely differ.

The run depth of the assay was deep. The assay was immunoSEQ multiplex PCR, and TCRdb's table has in-frame clones only and misses some. The table shows 780,000 or so clones, with 72% occurring only once. The CDR3 sequence is 14 residues long. Per the germline V gene, CDR1 is MGHDK and CDR2 is SYGVNS. The V gene lost 1 base and the J gene lost 5 bases, with 8 bases spanning the gap. On this clone: Antigen: not known.

Donors had no recently reported acute infections or vaccinations and were HIV-negative. Source material: memory CD4+ T cells sorted from blood. Specified subset: CD45RA-negative fraction. The receptor comes from a woman aged 30 to 39 in good health. V usage is TRBV25-1 and J usage is TRBJ2-2; maybe TRBD1 (5 bases). In nucleotides, the CDR3 is TGTGCCAGCAGTGAATCCCAGGGAACCGGGGAGCTGTTTTTT. Its protein is CASSESQGTGELFF.